This T cell receptor (beta chain) was obtained from a study of T cell responses to AZD1222 COVID-19 vaccine. Germline values: CDR1 MNHNY, CDR2 SVGAGI (reference sequence). V lost 4 bases and J lost 1; bases outside the gene matches: 10. The CDR3 sequence is 16 residues long. Comments on this clone: Antigen unknown.

Sequencing was performed with immunoSEQ multiplex PCR; in TCRdb, only in-frame clones are kept and a portion is missing. The sample lists roughly 150,000 clones, about 88% occurring once. General study findings and limits: Spike-specific TCR depth and breadth grew after two AZD1222 doses. Donors, mostly white British, included more females; clonal diversity was possibly underestimated. Baseline seropositivity characterized only a handful of AZD1222 recipients. Per reports, nearly half of all spike-specific TCRs target regions that are unmutated in variants.

V usage is TRBV6-6 and J usage is TRBJ2-7; TRBD2 agrees at 7 bases. This TCR came from an adult who received the AZD1222 COVID-19 vaccine. This material consisted of peripheral blood, taken 28 days after the second AZD1222 dose. This CDR3 reads CASSLAGAVGSYEQYF. In nucleotides, the CDR3 is TGTGCCAGCAGTTTGGCGGGAGCGGTGGGGTCCTACGAGCAGTACTTC.